A single sample gave rise to the 8 T cell receptor beta chains below, sequenced in a study of identical twins. TCRdb reanalysed the 5' RACE reads using MiXCR and keeps one entry per CDR3 protein. The sample consists of some 460,000 distinct CDR3 sequences, more than 13% of them appearing once. The data were also submitted as part of a second study, on yellow fever vaccine responses in identical twins.

The sample taken for sequencing was CD4+ T cells sorted from blood. The receptors were gathered from a woman younger than 35 in good health.

This clonotype was found a few times. The chain recombines TRBV27 with TRBJ2-6; D is unclear. Trimming shortened V by 8 bases and J by 0 bases, and 14 bases separated the two germline ends. The CDR3 runs to 16 residues. CDR1 is MNHEY and CDR2 is SMNVEV in the germline V gene (reference sequence). The CDR3 protein is CASGDRRSSGANVLTF. CDR3 nucleotide sequence: TGTGCCAGCGGCGATCGAAGGAGCTCTGGGGCCAACGTCCTGACTTTC.

The rearrangement uses TRBV5-5 and TRBJ2-6; D remains ambiguous. This CDR3 has 14 residues. With 3 bases removed from V and 4 bases from J, the gap between germline ends came to 8 bases. In germline, CDR1 is SGHKS, CDR2 YYEKEE (reference sequence). In nucleotides, the CDR3 is TGTGCCAGCAGCTATAGGGTAGGGGCCAACGTCCTGACTTTC. This translates into CASSYRVGANVLTF. Combining the CDR3 with reference TRBV5-5 and TRBJ2-6 gives the whole variable domain DAGVTQSPTHLIKTRGQQVTLRCSPISGHKSVSWYQQVLGQGPQFIFQYYEKEERGRGNFPDRFSARQFPNYSSELNVNALLLGDSALYLCASSYRVGANVLTFGAGSRLTVL.

This clonotype was observed a handful of times. J is TRBJ2-7 and V is TRBV12-3 or TRBV12-4; 7 nucleotides match TRBD2. This CDR3 region has 13 residues. V was pared by 7 bases and J by 6 bases, with 9 bases of the junction left unmatched. This CDR3 is CASTTGGFGEQYF. The DNA for the CDR3 is TGTGCCAGCACCACCGGGGGGTTCGGCGAGCAGTACTTC.

This clonotype was detected a few times. V and J are TRBV20-1 and TRBJ1-4; D remains ambiguous. V gave up 4 bases and J gave up 5 bases, with 8 bases separating them. The germline V gene encodes CDR1 DFQATT and CDR2 SNEGSKA (reference sequence). CDR3 length: 12 residues. The CDR3 region is CSATQPNEKLFF. The CDR3 DNA follows: TGCAGTGCTACCCAGCCCAATGAAAAACTGTTTTTT.

Ten or more counts support this clonotype. The rearrangement joins TRBV5-6 to TRBJ2-5; 11 bases are shared with TRBD1. With V trimmed by 4 bases and J by 4 bases, 9 bases remained unmatched. Germline CDR1 reads SGHDT; CDR2 reads YYEEEE. CDR3 size: 16 residues. The DNA for the CDR3 is TGTGCCAGCAGCGAACTCGGACAGGGGGCAGGAGAGACCCAGTACTTC. Translated: CASSELGQGAGETQYF.

This chain joins TRBV7-2 and TRBJ2-1, with TRBD2 as a possible D gene (6 bases). This CDR3 comprises 14 residues. The V and J ends lost 4 bases and 4 bases respectively, with 11 bases between them. Germline V gives CDR1 SGHTA, CDR2 FQGNSA. In DNA, the CDR3 is TGTGCCAGCAGCTACTGGGGAGGTTACAATGAGCAGTTCTTC. This sequence encodes CASSYWGGYNEQFF.

The CDR3 here is CSVQTGGYEQYF. CDR3 DNA sequence: TGCAGCGTCCAGACAGGGGGATACGAGCAGTACTTC. The V gene is TRBV29-1, the J gene TRBJ2-7, with 9 bases identical to TRBD1. Germline lookup yields CDR1 SQVTM and CDR2 ANQGSEA. The CDR3 sequence is 12 residues long. V trimming: 6 bases; J trimming: 4 bases; junction bases outside the gene matches: 4.

This clonotype was seen more than once but under ten times. The chain couples TRBV29-1 to TRBJ1-1; TRBD1 agrees at 10 bases. Looked up from germline, CDR1 is SQVTM and CDR2 is ANQGSEA. CDR3 length: 15 amino acids. J was trimmed by 1 base and V by 6 bases; bases with no gene match: 8. The CDR3 DNA reads as TGCAGCGTCCGACAGGGGGCTTACGGGAACACTGAAGCTTTCTTT. Encoded protein: CSVRQGAYGNTEAFF. The full variable domain, completed using reference TRBV29-1 and TRBJ1-1, is SAVISQKPSRDICQRGTSLTIQCQVDSQVTMMFWYRQQPGQSLTLIATANQGSEATYESGFVIDKFPISRPNLTFSTLTVSNMSPEDSSIYLCSVRQGAYGNTEAFFGQGTRLTVV.